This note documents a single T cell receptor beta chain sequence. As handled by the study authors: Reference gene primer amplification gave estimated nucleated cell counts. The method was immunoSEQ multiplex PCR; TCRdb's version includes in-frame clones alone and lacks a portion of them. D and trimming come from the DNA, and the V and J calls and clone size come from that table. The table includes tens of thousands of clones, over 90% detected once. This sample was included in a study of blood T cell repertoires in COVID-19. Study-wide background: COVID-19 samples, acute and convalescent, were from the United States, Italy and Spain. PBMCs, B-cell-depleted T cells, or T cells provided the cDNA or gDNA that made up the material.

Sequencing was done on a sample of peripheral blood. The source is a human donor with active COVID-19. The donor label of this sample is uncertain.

The CDR3 is CASSPNREQNSPLHF. The CDR3 DNA reads as TGTGCCAGCAGTCCGAACAGGGAGCAGAATTCACCCCTCCACTTT. The chain couples TRBV6-5 to TRBJ1-6; possible D gene TRBD1, 6 bases. Germline CDR1 reads MNHEY; CDR2 reads SVGAGI. Trimming took 5 bases from V and 7 from J, leaving 15 bases between them. This CDR3 is built from 15 residues.